These 29 T cell receptor beta chains were all obtained from the same sample, sequenced in a study of chemoradiotherapy in HPV16-positive cancers. Sequencing used immunoSEQ multiplex PCR; TCRdb keeps in-frame clones, though not all of them. Here the sample spans approximately 34,000 clones, 89% being singletons. The starting material was blood, obtained from a patient who underwent chemoradiotherapy. The source of these receptors is a human donor with HPV-associated anogenital cancer.

This clone has only one observation. The CDR3 is CASSPERVQSYGYTF. The CDR3 DNA reads as TGTGCCAGCAGCCCCGAAAGGGTCCAGAGCTATGGCTACACCTTC. The V and J genes are TRBV4-2 and TRBJ1-2; the D is unclear. Between the trimmed V and J ends, which lost 4 bases and 4 bases, there was a span of 16 bases. Looked up from germline, CDR1 is LGHNA and CDR2 is YNFKEQ. The CDR3 spans 15 residues.

This clone was counted once. The chain employs TRBV27 and TRBJ1-5, with a weak D call TRBD1 (6 bases). Trimming shortened V by 4 bases and J by 6 bases, and 10 bases separated the two germline ends. CDR1 is MNHEY and CDR2 is SMNVEV in the germline V gene (reference sequence). This CDR3 has 13 amino acids. The CDR3 is CASSSGVPQPQHF. DNA for the CDR3: TGTGCCAGCAGTTCAGGGGTCCCTCAGCCCCAGCATTTT.

The genes are TRBV7-9 and TRBJ1-2; D possibly corresponds to TRBD1 (5 bases). The V gene's germline CDR1 is SEHNR and CDR2 FQNEAQ (reference sequence). V was cut by 0 bases and J by 4 bases, with 18 bases left in between. The CDR3 spans 17 residues. CDR3 residues: CASSLAHPGAGLYGYTF. The CDR3, as DNA: TGTGCCAGCAGCTTAGCTCACCCCGGGGCAGGGCTCTATGGCTACACCTTC.

V is TRBV6-5 and J is TRBJ1-1, with 10 bases matching TRBD1. There are 14 residues in the CDR3. CDR1 and CDR2 (germline): MNHEY, SVGAGI. Unmatched junction bases numbered 1, after V lost 5 bases and J lost 1 base. The CDR3 sequence is CASSGTGANTEAFF. The CDR3 nucleotides are TGTGCCAGCAGTGGGACAGGGGCGAACACTGAAGCTTTCTTT.

This CDR3 reads CASSQDEAGNYGYTF. CDR3 in DNA: TGCGCCAGCAGCCAAGATGAGGCTGGGAACTATGGCTACACCTTC. J is TRBJ1-2 and V is TRBV4-1; D uncertain. The V gene lost 0 bases and the J gene lost 2 bases, with 10 bases spanning the gap. CDR3 length: 15 residues. Germline loops: CDR1 MGHRA, CDR2 YSYEKL.

The chain uses TRBV5-6 and TRBJ1-1; maybe TRBD1 (6 bases). Germline values: CDR1 SGHDT, CDR2 YYEEEE. V lost 5 bases and J 6 bases, leaving 20 bases between the germline ends. The CDR3 consists of 15 residues. CDR3 sequence (DNA): TGTGCCAGCAGTCCCCGGGGGCGCCGGATGGCTGAAGCTTTCTTT. Its protein product is CASSPRGRRMAEAFF.

The chain links TRBV11-3 to TRBJ2-3, with unresolved D. The CDR3 has 12 residues. V lost 1 base to trimming and J lost 4 bases, with 3 bases between them. Germline assignment: CDR1 SGHNT and CDR2 YENEEA. In nucleotides, the CDR3 is TGTGCCAGCAGCTTAGGGGCAGATACGCAGTATTTT. This translates into CASSLGADTQYF.

The V call is TRBV6-1, the J call TRBJ2-2; 7 nucleotides line up with TRBD1. V dropped 5 bases and J dropped 3; count of bases not matched to a gene: 6. Looked up from germline, CDR1 is MNHNS and CDR2 is SASEGT. This CDR3 is built from 15 residues. CDR3 coding DNA: TGTGCCAGCAGTCTAATAACAGGGGACACCGGGGAGCTGTTTTTT. Translating gives CASSLITGDTGELFF.

The CDR3 protein is CASSIGLFGTGPAELFF. DNA for the CDR3: TGTGCCAGTAGTATAGGTTTATTCGGGACAGGCCCCGCGGAACTGTTTTTT. The V and J genes are TRBV19 and TRBJ1-4, with 8 positions matching TRBD1. This CDR3 contains 17 residues. V was pared by 1 base and J by 12 bases, with 16 bases of the junction left unmatched. From germline, CDR1 is LNHDA and CDR2 SQIVND (reference sequence).

This rearrangement joins TRBV19 to TRBJ2-2, with TRBD2 matching over 12 bases. There are 16 residues in the CDR3. Losses at the gene ends were 6 bases for V and 4 bases for J; bases not matched to a gene: 6. Per the germline V gene, CDR1 is LNHDA and CDR2 is SQIVND (reference sequence). CDR3 sequence: CASSPRGLAGTGELFF. CDR3 bases: TGTGCCAGTAGCCCCAGGGGACTAGCGGGCACCGGGGAGCTGTTTTTT. The full variable domain, rest sourced from reference TRBV19 and TRBJ2-2, is DGGITQSPKYLFRKEGQNVTLSCEQNLNHDAMYWYRQDPGQGLRLIYYSQIVNDFQKGDIAEGYSVSREKKESFPLTVTSAQKNPTAFYLCASSPRGLAGTGELFFGEGSRLTVL.

The chain couples TRBV29-1 to TRBJ1-3, with D possibly TRBD1 on 5 matching bases. CDR3 size: 15 residues. V lost 5 bases and J lost 0, with 14 bases in between. The germline V gene has CDR1 SQVTM and CDR2 ANQGSEA. CDR3 in amino acids: CSVWGSGSSGNTIYF. The CDR3 DNA sequence: TGCAGCGTTTGGGGGAGCGGGAGCTCTGGAAACACCATATATTTT.

A single count supports this clone. The chain combines TRBV19 with TRBJ1-1; TRBD1 is a possible D gene (5 bases). V gave up 7 bases and J gave up 11 bases, with 20 bases separating them. The CDR3 is made up of 13 amino acids. In germline, CDR1 is LNHDA, CDR2 SQIVND (reference sequence). DNA of the CDR3: TGTGCCAGTACCTCGGACACCCGGGGGGGGGCTTTCTTT. Translated: CASTSDTRGGAFF.

The chain joins TRBV7-9 to TRBJ1-1; possible D gene TRBD1, 5 bases. CDR3 length: 13 residues. Germline V gene data show CDR1 as SEHNR and CDR2 as FQNEAQ (reference sequence). V was cut by 4 bases and J by 3 bases, with 9 bases left in between. The CDR3 is CASSYRGDTEAFF. Written as DNA, the CDR3 is TGTGCCAGCAGCTATCGGGGGGACACTGAAGCTTTCTTT.

The chain uses TRBV27 and TRBJ1-5; possibly TRBD1 for D (6 bases). Deletions cut 6 bases from V and 16 bases from J, with 22 bases between. The CDR3 has 13 residues. The V gene's germline CDR1 is MNHEY and CDR2 SMNVEV (reference sequence). The CDR3 DNA reads TGTGCCAGCAGGCCGGTTGTCGGGACACCCGACCATTTT. This encodes CASRPVVGTPDHF.

The chain recombines TRBV9 with TRBJ2-7, with 7 positions matching TRBD1. Per the germline V gene, CDR1 is SGDLS and CDR2 is YYNGEE. With 3 bases clipped from V and 7 bases from J, the junction kept 10 bases outside the gene matches. CDR3 size: 14 residues. In DNA form, the CDR3 reads TGTGCCAGCAGCGGCCGGGACAGCGGAGTGGAGCAGTACTTC. Translation: CASSGRDSGVEQYF. Full variable domain (missing parts from reference TRBV9 and TRBJ2-7): DSGVTQTPKHLITATGQRVTLRCSPRSGDLSVYWYQQSLDQGLQFLIQYYNGEERAKGNILERFSAQQFPDLHSELNLSSLELGDSALYFCASSGRDSGVEQYFGPGTRLTVT.

V usage is TRBV11-2 and J usage is TRBJ2-2, with 9 bases identical to TRBD2. With V trimmed by 4 bases and J by 1 base, 4 bases remained unmatched. Germline CDR1 reads SGHAT; CDR2 reads FQNNGV. The CDR3 covers 16 residues. CDR3 region: CASSSGTSWNTGELFF. DNA of the CDR3: TGTGCCAGCAGCTCAGGGACTAGCTGGAACACCGGGGAGCTGTTTTTT.

The chain couples TRBV29-1 to TRBJ2-2, with D uncertain. V was cut by 2 bases and J by 7 bases, with 5 bases left in between. CDR1 SQVTM and CDR2 ANQGSEA come from the germline V gene. CDR3 length: 11 residues. The DNA of the CDR3 is TGCAGCGTTGAAAGTTACGGGGAGCTGTTTTTT. This encodes CSVESYGELFF.

The V and J genes are TRBV20-1 and TRBJ2-3; D is unresolved. V shed 6 bases and J shed 6 bases, with 10 bases lying between them. The CDR3 loop spans 11 amino acids. CDR1 is DFQATT and CDR2 is SNEGSKA in the germline V gene (reference sequence). The DNA of the CDR3 is TGCAGTGCCCGGACGACGGATACGCAGTATTTT. Translation gives CSARTTDTQYF.

The table lists this clone with a count of one. V gene TRBV30 combines with J gene TRBJ1-5; no clear D. The CDR3 runs 14 residues. Looked up from germline, CDR1 is GTSNPN and CDR2 is SVGIG (reference sequence). Trimming took off 5 bases at V and 5 bases at J, with 16 bases between the two ends. The CDR3 loop reads CAWQTGSSDQPQHF. Written as DNA, the CDR3 is TGTGCCTGGCAAACCGGGAGTTCCGATCAGCCCCAGCATTTT.

The chain joins TRBV21-1 to TRBJ2-4; the table's D call, TRBD1, has no DNA check behind it. TRBV21-1 is reported as a pseudogene. The CDR3 consists of 14 residues. CDR3 nucleotides: TGTACCAGCGGCAGACAGGGGATAAAAAACATTCAGTACTTC. Translated, it gives CTSGRQGIKNIQYF.

This clone was found once. The V call is TRBV29-1, the J call TRBJ1-2, with D hard to call. CDR1 and CDR2 (germline): SQVTM, ANQGSEA. The CDR3 has 14 residues. V shed 3 bases and J shed 0 bases, with 11 bases lying between them. The CDR3 here is CSVDRRPANYGYTF. As DNA, the CDR3 is TGCAGCGTTGATCGGCGACCAGCTAACTATGGCTACACCTTC.

The CDR3 reads CASSIARGGPQETQYF. The CDR3 region has the DNA TGTGCCAGTAGTATAGCCCGAGGGGGGCCGCAAGAGACCCAGTACTTC. The chain has TRBV19 and TRBJ2-5; D might be TRBD1 or TRBD2, each matching 6 bases. Germline-derived CDR1 and CDR2 are LNHDA and SQIVND (reference sequence). CDR3 length: 16 residues. The V gene lost 1 base and the J gene lost 2 bases, with 14 bases spanning the gap.

The chain uses TRBV4-3 and TRBJ1-1; no clear D. Germline V lookup: CDR1 LGHNA, CDR2 YSLEER. V lost 0 bases to trimming and J lost 1 base, with 12 bases between them. This CDR3 contains 16 residues. CDR3 amino acids: CASSQDLARSNTEAFF. In nucleotides, the CDR3 is TGCGCCAGCAGCCAAGACCTGGCGCGCTCGAACACTGAAGCTTTCTTT.

The V gene is TRBV9, the J gene TRBJ1-4; perhaps TRBD1 as D (6 bases). V was cut by 4 bases and J by 2 bases, with 21 bases left in between. The CDR3 totals 18 residues. CDR1 and CDR2 from the germline V gene are SGDLS and YYNGEE. The CDR3 DNA sequence: TGTGCCAGCAGCTCCCCATCCACTAACAGGGAGACTAATGAAAAACTGTTTTTT. Its translation is CASSSPSTNRETNEKLFF.

As DNA, the CDR3 is TGTGCCAGCAGCAACCCTACAGCTCACACTGAAGCTTTCTTT. Its protein is CASSNPTAHTEAFF. This sequence joins TRBV7-9 and TRBJ1-1; D not resolved. The CDR3 spans 14 residues. The germline V gene encodes CDR1 SEHNR and CDR2 FQNEAQ (reference sequence). Trimming removed 5 bases from V and 3 bases from J, with 13 bases in between. The full variable domain, its missing parts supplied by reference TRBV7-9 and TRBJ1-1, is DTGVSQNPRHKITKRGQNVTFRCDPISEHNRLYWYRQTLGQGPEFLTYFQNEAQLEKSRLLSDRFSAERPKGSFSTLEIQRTEQGDSAMYLCASSNPTAHTEAFFGQGTRLTVV.

About this clone: The sample holds other DNA sequences that translate to the same CDR3. This chain joins TRBV30 and TRBJ2-5; D may be TRBD2 (7 bases). The CDR3 sequence is 15 residues long. Germline values: CDR1 GTSNPN, CDR2 SVGIG (reference sequence). V lost 1 base and J 2 bases, leaving 14 bases between the germline ends. The CDR3 region has the DNA TGTGCCTGGAGTGGGGGGCGGGGAGGGCAAGAGACCCAGTACTTC. It translates to CAWSGGRGGQETQYF.

The J gene is TRBJ2-5, the V gene TRBV14; D possibly uses TRBD1 or TRBD2 (6 bases each). The J call is doubtful: the DNA matches TRBJ2-7 better. The germline CDR1 and CDR2 sequences are SGHDN and FVKESK. The CDR3 contains 17 residues. The CDR3 DNA reads as TGTGCCAGCAGCCAAGACGCTGGGCCGGGGGCTGACTACGAGCAGTACTTC. Translation gives CASSQDAGPGADYEQYF.

This clone has only one observation. The chain links TRBV29-1 to TRBJ1-2, with TRBD1 as a possible D gene (6 bases). This CDR3 spans 14 amino acids. The V and J ends lost 3 bases and 3 bases respectively, with 14 bases between them. The germline V gene has CDR1 SQVTM and CDR2 ANQGSEA. CDR3 amino acids: CSVEWTAAYYGYTF. The DNA of the CDR3 is TGCAGCGTTGAGTGGACAGCAGCTTACTATGGCTACACCTTC.

V is TRBV15 and J is TRBJ2-5, with 7 nucleotides matching TRBD2. With 1 base clipped from V and 5 bases from J, the junction kept 4 bases outside the gene matches. This CDR3 has 14 residues. Germline V lookup: CDR1 LNHNV, CDR2 YYDKDF (reference sequence). CDR3 protein: CATSRAGEGETQYF. The CDR3 DNA reads TGTGCCACCAGCAGAGCGGGGGAGGGGGAGACCCAGTACTTC.